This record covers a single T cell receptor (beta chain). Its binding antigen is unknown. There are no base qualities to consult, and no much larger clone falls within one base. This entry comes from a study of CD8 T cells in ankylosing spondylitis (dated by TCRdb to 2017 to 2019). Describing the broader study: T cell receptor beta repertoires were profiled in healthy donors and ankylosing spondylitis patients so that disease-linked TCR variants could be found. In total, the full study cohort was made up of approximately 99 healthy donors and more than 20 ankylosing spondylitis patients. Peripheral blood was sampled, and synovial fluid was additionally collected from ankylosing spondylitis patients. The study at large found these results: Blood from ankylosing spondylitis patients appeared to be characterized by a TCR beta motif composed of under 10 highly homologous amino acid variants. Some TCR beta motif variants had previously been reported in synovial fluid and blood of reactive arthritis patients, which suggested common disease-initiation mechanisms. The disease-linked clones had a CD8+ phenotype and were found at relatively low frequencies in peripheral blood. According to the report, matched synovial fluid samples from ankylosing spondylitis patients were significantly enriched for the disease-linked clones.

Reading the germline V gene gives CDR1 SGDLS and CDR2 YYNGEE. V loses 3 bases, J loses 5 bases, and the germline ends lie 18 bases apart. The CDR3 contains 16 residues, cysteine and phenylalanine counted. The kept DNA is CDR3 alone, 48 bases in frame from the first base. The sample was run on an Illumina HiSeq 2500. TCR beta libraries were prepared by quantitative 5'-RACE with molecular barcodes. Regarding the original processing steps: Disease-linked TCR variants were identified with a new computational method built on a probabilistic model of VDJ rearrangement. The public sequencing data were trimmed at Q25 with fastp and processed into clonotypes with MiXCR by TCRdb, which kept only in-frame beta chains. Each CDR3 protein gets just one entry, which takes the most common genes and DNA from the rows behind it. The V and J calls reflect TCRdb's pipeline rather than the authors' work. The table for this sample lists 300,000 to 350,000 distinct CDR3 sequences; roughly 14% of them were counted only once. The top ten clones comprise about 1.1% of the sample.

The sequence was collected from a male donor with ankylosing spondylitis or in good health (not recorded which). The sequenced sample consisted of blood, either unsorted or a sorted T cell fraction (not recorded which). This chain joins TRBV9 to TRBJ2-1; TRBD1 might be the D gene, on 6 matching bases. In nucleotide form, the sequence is TGTGCCAGCAGCGACTCCGGGACACCTACTAACAATGAGCAGTTCTTC. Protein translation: CASSDSGTPTNNEQFF.